This TCR beta chain emerged from a study of blood T cells in healthy people across ages. It was with a sample-barcoded 5' primer and a J-beta primer mix that a second PCR of about 7 to 12 cycles was run. A tag from a template-switch adaptor with 12 random nucleotides marked each cDNA molecule. One entry per CDR3 protein results from TCRdb running MiXCR on the 5' RACE reads. The table shows about 1.7 million distinct CDR3 sequences, with approximately 28% occurring only once. The CDR3 runs to 15 residues. V was cut by 5 bases and J by 2 bases, with 10 bases left in between. Germline values: CDR1 SGHTA, CDR2 FQGTGA. This clonotype came up a few times. Each sample used at least 6 million PBMCs.

Sequencing input: blood. The rearrangement links TRBV7-3 to TRBJ1-6; D not resolved. This clonotype was sampled from a woman aged 25 to 39 in good health. The CDR3 sequence is CASSASGPYNSPLHF. Here the CDR3 DNA reads TGTGCCAGCAGCGCCTCTGGCCCCTATAATTCACCCCTCCACTTT.